A single sample gave rise to the 7 T cell receptor beta chains below, sequenced in a study of radiation and T cells in renal cell carcinoma. Described time point: blood 2 weeks post-SBRT. The treatment: 15 Gy SBRT to primary tumor, nephrectomy 4 weeks later. Clones were sequenced by immunoSEQ multiplex PCR, and TCRdb holds only the in-frame ones, with some missing. The table shows 150,000 to 190,000 clones, with roughly 87% occurring only once. The input for sequencing was blood, taken from a patient whose treatment included radiotherapy and nephrectomy. The receptors stem from a woman aged 45-60 years with renal cell carcinoma.

The chain links TRBV11-2 to TRBJ2-3, with D tentatively TRBD2 (5 bases). Germline V gene data show CDR1 as SGHAT and CDR2 as FQNNGV. The CDR3 covers 15 residues. Trimming shortened V by 5 bases and J by 4 bases, and 16 bases separated the two germline ends. The CDR3 protein is CASSRGILSADTQYF. CDR3 DNA: TGTGCCAGCAGCCGGGGTATCCTTTCCGCAGATACGCAGTATTTT. Full variable domain (outside the CDR3, taken from reference TRBV11-2 and TRBJ2-3): EAGVAQSPRYKIIEKRQSVAFWCNPISGHATLYWYQQILGQGPKLLIQFQNNGVVDDSQLPKDRFSAERLKGVDSTLKIQPAKLEDSAVYLCASSRGILSADTQYFGPGTRLTVL.

The J gene is TRBJ2-3, the V gene TRBV4-1, with TRBD1 identical over 10 bases. Germline CDR1 and CDR2: MGHRA and YSYEKL. CDR3 length: 17 amino acids. The V gene end was trimmed by 4 bases and the J gene end by 4 bases; junction bases not matched to a gene: 11. In DNA form, the CDR3 reads TGCGCCAGCAGCCGCAGACAGGGGGCGTCAGAGGCAGATACGCAGTATTTT. Encoded protein: CASSRRQGASEADTQYF.

The sample holds a few counts of this clone. The chain is built from TRBV19 and TRBJ2-1; 8 bases are a match to TRBD2. Germline values: CDR1 LNHDA, CDR2 SQIVND (reference sequence). Losses at the gene ends were 3 bases for V and 3 bases for J; bases not matched to a gene: 4. The CDR3 is made up of 15 amino acids. The CDR3 coding sequence is TGTGCCAGTAGTATGTCGGGGGGGGACTACAATGAGCAGTTCTTC. It encodes CASSMSGGDYNEQFF.

This clone occurred once. J is TRBJ2-2 and V is TRBV7-9; D tentatively reads TRBD1 or TRBD2 (5 bases each). Looked up from germline, CDR1 is SEHNR and CDR2 is FQNEAQ (reference sequence). The ends were cut back, 2 bases at V and 5 bases at J, with 12 bases in the middle. CDR3 length: 15 amino acids. CDR3 amino acids: CASSLSRGGTGELFF. CDR3 sequence (DNA): TGTGCCAGCAGCTTATCGAGGGGCGGGACCGGGGAGCTGTTTTTT.

V is TRBV9 and J is TRBJ2-3; 7 nucleotides align to TRBD1. CDR3 size: 16 residues. The V and J ends lost 2 bases and 4 bases, in that order; junction bases with no gene match: 10. CDR1 SGDLS and CDR2 YYNGEE come from the germline V gene. The DNA for the CDR3 is TGTGCCAGCAGCGTCACGAACCCGACAGGGTCAGATACGCAGTATTTT. This codes for CASSVTNPTGSDTQYF.

In DNA, the CDR3 is TGTGCCAGCAGAAACTGGGACAGGGATAGATCTGATGGCTACACCTTC. It encodes CASRNWDRDRSDGYTF. The chain is built from TRBV28 and TRBJ1-2; 9 bases are shared with TRBD1. Germline loops: CDR1 MDHEN, CDR2 SYDVKM. Trimming removed 6 bases from V and 6 bases from J; junction bases left unmatched: 14. This CDR3 is built from 16 residues.

The chain carries TRBV9 and TRBJ2-1, with a possible D match to TRBD1 (5 bases). The CDR3 is made up of 13 amino acids. Germline CDR1 is SGDLS and CDR2 is YYNGEE. V was shortened by 0 bases and J by 6 bases, with 7 bases between the two germline ends. As DNA, the CDR3 is TGTGCCAGCAGCGTAGGACAGTTCAATGAGCAGTTCTTC. Its protein is CASSVGQFNEQFF.